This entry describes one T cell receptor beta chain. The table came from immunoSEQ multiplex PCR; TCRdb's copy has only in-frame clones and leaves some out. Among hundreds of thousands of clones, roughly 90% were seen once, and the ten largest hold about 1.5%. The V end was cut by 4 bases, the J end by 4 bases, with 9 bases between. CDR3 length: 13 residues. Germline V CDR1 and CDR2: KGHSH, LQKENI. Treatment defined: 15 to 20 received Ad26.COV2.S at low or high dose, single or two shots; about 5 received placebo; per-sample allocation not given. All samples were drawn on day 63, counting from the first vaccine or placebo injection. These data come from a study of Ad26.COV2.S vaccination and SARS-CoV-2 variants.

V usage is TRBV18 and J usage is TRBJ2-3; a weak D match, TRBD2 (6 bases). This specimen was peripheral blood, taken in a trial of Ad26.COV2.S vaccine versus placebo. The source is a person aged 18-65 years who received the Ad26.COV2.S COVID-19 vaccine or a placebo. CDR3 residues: CASSRGEADTQYF. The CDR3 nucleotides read TGTGCCAGCTCACGGGGGGAGGCAGATACGCAGTATTTT.